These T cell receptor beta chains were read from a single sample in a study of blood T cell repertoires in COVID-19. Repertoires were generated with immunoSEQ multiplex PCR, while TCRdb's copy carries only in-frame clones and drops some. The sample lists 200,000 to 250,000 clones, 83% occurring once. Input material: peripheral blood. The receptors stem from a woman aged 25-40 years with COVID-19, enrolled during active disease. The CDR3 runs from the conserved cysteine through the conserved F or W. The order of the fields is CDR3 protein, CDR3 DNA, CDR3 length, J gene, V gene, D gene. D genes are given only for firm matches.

CDR3 protein: CASSVGGQGAAGYTF
CDR3 DNA: TGTGCCAGCAGCGTCGGAGGACAGGGGGCTGCCGGCTACACCTTC
CDR3 length: 15
J gene: TRBJ1-2
V gene: TRBV7-2
D gene: TRBD1

CDR3 protein: CASSLAGLSFYGYTF
CDR3 DNA: TGTGCCAGCAGCTTAGCCGGACTGTCTTTCTATGGCTACACCTTC
CDR3 length: 15
J gene: TRBJ1-2
V gene: TRBV7-2
D gene: .

CDR3 protein: CASSIGTRGDEQFF
CDR3 DNA: TGTGCCAGTAGTATAGGGACCAGGGGGGATGAGCAGTTCTTC
CDR3 length: 14
J gene: TRBJ2-1
V gene: TRBV19
D gene: .

CDR3 protein: CASSIGEASDFYNEQFF
CDR3 DNA: TGTGCCAGTAGTATAGGAGAGGCCTCCGACTTCTACAATGAGCAGTTCTTC
CDR3 length: 17
J gene: TRBJ2-1
V gene: TRBV19
D gene: .

CDR3 protein: CASSPQTGDSGANVLTF
CDR3 DNA: TGTGCCAGCAGCCCGCAGACAGGGGACTCTGGGGCCAACGTCCTGACTTTC
CDR3 length: 17
J gene: TRBJ2-6
V gene: TRBV7-2
D gene: TRBD1

CDR3 protein: CASRTSSGGGRDTQYF
CDR3 DNA: TGTGCCAGCAGGACCTCCTCCGGGGGGGGGAGGGATACGCAGTATTTT
CDR3 length: 16
J gene: TRBJ2-3
V gene: TRBV2
D gene: TRBD2

CDR3 protein: CASSPRGTADVGNQPQHF
CDR3 DNA: TGTGCCAGCTCACCACGGGGGACAGCCGACGTTGGCAATCAGCCCCAGCATTTT
CDR3 length: 18
J gene: TRBJ1-5
V gene: TRBV18
D gene: TRBD1

CDR3 protein: CASSPGQRNTEAFF
CDR3 DNA: TGTGCCAGCAGCCCGGGACAGCGGAACACTGAAGCTTTCTTT
CDR3 length: 14
J gene: TRBJ1-1
V gene: TRBV7-6
D gene: TRBD1

CDR3 protein: CASSGWTGLNYGYTF
CDR3 DNA: TGTGCCAGCAGCGGTTGGACAGGCCTTAACTATGGCTACACCTTC
CDR3 length: 15
J gene: TRBJ1-2
V gene: TRBV9
D gene: TRBD1

CDR3 protein: CASSQDGTGPMIYGYTF
CDR3 DNA: TGCGCCAGCAGCCAAGACGGGACAGGCCCTATGATCTATGGCTACACCTTC
CDR3 length: 17
J gene: TRBJ1-2
V gene: TRBV4-3
D gene: TRBD1

CDR3 protein: CASRINSGNTIYF
CDR3 DNA: TGTGCCAGCAGAATCAACTCTGGAAACACCATATATTTT
CDR3 length: 13
J gene: TRBJ1-3
V gene: TRBV13
D gene: .